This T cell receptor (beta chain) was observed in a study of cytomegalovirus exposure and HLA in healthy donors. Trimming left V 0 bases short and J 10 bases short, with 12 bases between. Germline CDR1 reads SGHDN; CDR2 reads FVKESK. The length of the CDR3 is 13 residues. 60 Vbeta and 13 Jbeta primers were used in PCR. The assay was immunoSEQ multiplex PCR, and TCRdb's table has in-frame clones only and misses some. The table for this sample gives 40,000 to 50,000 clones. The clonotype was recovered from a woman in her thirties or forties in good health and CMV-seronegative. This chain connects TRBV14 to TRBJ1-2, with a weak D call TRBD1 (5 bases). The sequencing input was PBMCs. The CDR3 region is CASSQDRWGDYTF. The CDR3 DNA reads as TGTGCCAGCAGCCAAGATCGCTGGGGGGACTACACCTTC.